A single sample is the source of the 11 T cell receptor beta chains below, sequenced in a study of chemoradiotherapy in HPV16-positive cancers. Assay: immunoSEQ multiplex PCR; the TCRdb copy retains only in-frame clones and omits some. Seen here are fewer than 30,000 clones, approximately 94% observed once, and the top ten hold 2.5% to 3%. This sample was obtained from a patient who underwent chemoradiotherapy. The source is a human donor with HPV-associated anogenital cancer.

The rearrangement joins TRBV28 to TRBJ1-1, with no clear D. V was shortened by 5 bases and J by 4 bases, with 17 bases between the two germline ends. CDR1 and CDR2 from the germline V gene are MDHEN and SYDVKM. This CDR3 is built from 15 residues. Here the CDR3 reads CASSLWTPRGTEAFF. DNA for the CDR3: TGTGCCAGCAGTCTCTGGACTCCTCGGGGCACTGAAGCTTTCTTT. The full variable domain, its missing parts supplied by reference TRBV28 and TRBJ1-1, is DVKVTQSSRYLVKRTGEKVFLECVQDMDHENMFWYRQDPGLGLRLIYFSYDVKMKEKGDIPEGYSVSREKKERFSLILESASTNQTSMYLCASSLWTPRGTEAFFGQGTRLTVV.

The count of this clone is one. J is TRBJ2-3 and V is TRBV4-1; perhaps D is TRBD1 or TRBD2 (5 bases each). CDR1 is MGHRA and CDR2 is YSYEKL in the germline V gene. V was trimmed by 4 bases and J by 6 bases, leaving 17 bases between them. The CDR3 covers 15 residues. CDR3 region: CASSLTWKEGDTQYF. The CDR3 coding sequence is TGCGCCAGCAGCCTTACCTGGAAAGAGGGGGATACGCAGTATTTT.

The V call is TRBV10-2, the J call TRBJ2-7, with no clear D. Trimming removed 5 bases from V and 7 bases from J, with 12 bases in between. The CDR3 loop spans 12 amino acids. Germline loops: CDR1 WSHSY, CDR2 SAAADI. CDR3 region: CASSSPVGEQYF. In nucleotides, the CDR3 is TGCGCCAGCAGTTCCCCCGTAGGGGAGCAGTACTTC.

The rearrangement uses TRBV7-2 and TRBJ2-7, with a tentative D call TRBD2 (6 bases). The V gene lost 3 bases and the J gene lost 3 bases, with 9 bases spanning the gap. This CDR3 comprises 13 residues. The germline V gene has CDR1 SGHTA and CDR2 FQGNSA. The CDR3 coding sequence is TGTGCCAGCAGCTTCGGGAGTGACTACGAGCAGTACTTC. Protein: CASSFGSDYEQYF.

The gene calls are TRBV7-6 and TRBJ1-5; 11 nucleotides agree with TRBD1. Germline V lookup: CDR1 SGHVS, CDR2 FNYEAQ. V shed 5 bases and J 3 bases; nucleotides not matched to a gene: 3. This CDR3 contains 15 residues. The CDR3 loop is CASSRDRGDNQPQHF. For the CDR3, the DNA is TGTGCCAGCAGCCGGGACAGGGGGGACAATCAGCCCCAGCATTTT.

Turning to this clone: Other DNA sequences from this sample encode an identical CDR3 as well. V and J are TRBV2 and TRBJ2-7; D remains unclear. Germline CDR1 is SNHLY and CDR2 is FYNNEI. The CDR3 spans 12 residues. The V gene lost 3 bases and the J gene lost 1 base, with 4 bases spanning the gap. The CDR3 DNA reads TGTGCCAGCAGTGAGCAGTCCTACGAGCAGTACTTC. Translation: CASSEQSYEQYF.

The CDR3 spells CASSSGLGTGHLLNTEAFF. The CDR3 bases are TGCGCCAGCAGCTCGGGATTAGGGACAGGCCATCTCTTGAACACTGAAGCTTTCTTT. This chain joins TRBV5-1 and TRBJ1-1, with 8 bases lining up with TRBD1. Germline assignment: CDR1 SGHRS and CDR2 YFSETQ. The CDR3 spans 19 residues. The J segment lost 0 bases and the V segment lost 3 bases, leaving 16 bases of the junction unmatched.

V is TRBV5-1 and J is TRBJ2-2, with 9 bases lining up with TRBD1. The germline V gene has CDR1 SGHRS and CDR2 YFSETQ. The CDR3 spans 16 residues. The junction had 7 bases not matched to a gene; V was cut back by 2 bases and J by 5 bases. CDR3 region: CASSLYSGTGTGELFF. In DNA form, the CDR3 reads TGCGCCAGCAGCTTATACTCCGGGACAGGGACCGGGGAGCTGTTTTTT.

The chain couples TRBV30 to TRBJ2-7; TRBD1 agrees at 9 bases. CDR1 GTSNPN and CDR2 SVGIG come from the germline V gene (reference sequence). This CDR3 is 15 amino acids long. The V and J ends lost 2 bases and 1 base, in that order; junction bases with no gene match: 6. The CDR3 DNA is TGTGCCTGGAGTAAAACCGGGACAGGGTCCTACGAGCAGTACTTC. It specifies CAWSKTGTGSYEQYF.

The chain joins TRBV4-2 to TRBJ2-1; 7 bases fit TRBD2. The V gene's germline CDR1 is LGHNA and CDR2 YNFKEQ. This CDR3 has 19 amino acids. V lost 3 bases and J lost 2; bases outside the gene matches: 16. CDR3 region: CASSQKEGGRPEAYNEQFF. The CDR3, as DNA: TGTGCCAGCAGCCAGAAGGAGGGCGGGAGACCCGAAGCCTACAATGAGCAGTTCTTC.

V gene TRBV6-1 combines with J gene TRBJ2-7; either TRBD1 or TRBD2 may fit D (5 bases each). Trimming removed 1 base from V and 3 bases from J, with 13 bases in between. CDR1 MNHNS and CDR2 SASEGT come from the germline V gene. The CDR3 totals 15 residues. CDR3 sequence reads: CASSEGDPNHYEQYF. In DNA form, the CDR3 reads TGTGCCAGCAGTGAAGGGGACCCTAACCACTACGAGCAGTACTTC.